This T cell receptor beta chain derives from a study of identifying expanded T cells in peripheral blood. General study results and limits: Variance in clone template counts between two-week samples significantly increased with total template count across all healthy donors. About 1.2 clones differed between technical replicates, versus approximately 17 and 20 over time.

Deletions cut 0 bases from V and 0 bases from J, with 6 bases between. CDR3 size: 14 residues. Germline lookup yields CDR1 GTSNPN and CDR2 SVGIG (reference sequence). On this clone: Its antigen is not identified.

Clones were read by immunoSEQ multiplex PCR, and TCRdb kept only the in-frame ones, dropping some. This table has roughly 100,000 clones, approximately 88% appearing once. The chain recombines TRBV30 with TRBJ1-3; no reliable D call. The specimen was blood. This receptor was taken from a person aged 18 to 70 in good health. Written as DNA, the CDR3 is TGTGCCTGGAGTGTTCTGGCCTCTGGAAACACCATATATTTT. Amino acid sequence: CAWSVLASGNTIYF. The full variable domain, with the rest looked up from reference TRBV30 and TRBJ1-3, is SQTIHQWPATLVQPVGSPLSLECTVEGTSNPNLYWYRQAAGRGLQLLFYSVGIGQISSEVPQNLSASRPQDRQFILSSKKLLLSDSGFYLCAWSVLASGNTIYFGEGSWLTVV.